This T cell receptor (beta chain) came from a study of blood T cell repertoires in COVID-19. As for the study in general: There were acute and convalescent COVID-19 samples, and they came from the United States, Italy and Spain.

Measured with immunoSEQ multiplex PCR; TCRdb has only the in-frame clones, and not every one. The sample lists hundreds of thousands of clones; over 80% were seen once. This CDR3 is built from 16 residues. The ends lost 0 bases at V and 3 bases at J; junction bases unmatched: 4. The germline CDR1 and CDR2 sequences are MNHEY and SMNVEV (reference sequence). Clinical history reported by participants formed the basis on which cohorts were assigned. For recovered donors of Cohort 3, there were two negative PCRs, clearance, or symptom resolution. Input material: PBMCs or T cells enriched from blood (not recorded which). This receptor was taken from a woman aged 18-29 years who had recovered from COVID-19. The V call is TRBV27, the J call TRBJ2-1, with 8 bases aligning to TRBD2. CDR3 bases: TGTGCCAGCAGTTTATCGTCGGGACTAGTCTACAATGAGCAGTTCTTC. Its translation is CASSLSSGLVYNEQFF.